The clone carrying this T cell receptor (beta chain) is labeled as medium-sized. Every patient was untreated before thyroid surgery. TCRdb re-called the PCR reads with MiXCR. The sample lists tens of thousands of clones, approximately 17% occurring once. The sample belongs to a study of metastatic and nonmetastatic thyroid tumors. The CDR3 has 11 amino acids. V lost 3 bases and J 7 bases, leaving 7 bases between the germline ends. The receptor comes from a male donor with papillary thyroid cancer or a benign thyroid nodule (not recorded which). Some clones in this sample may be carry-over from other donors' samples. Material: blood. The V and J genes are TRBV12-3 or TRBV12-4 and TRBJ2-7; D is ambiguous. CDR3 bases: TGTGCCAGCAGTTTTTTGGGTGAGCAGTACTTC. This codes for CASSFLGEQYF.